The sequence of this T cell receptor (beta chain) was determined in a study of blood T cell repertoires in COVID-19. The overall study: Specimens from acute and convalescent COVID-19 originated in the United States, Italy and Spain. Sample material is recorded as cDNA or gDNA derived from T cells, B-cell-depleted T cells, or PBMCs.

Assay: immunoSEQ multiplex PCR; the TCRdb copy retains only in-frame clones and omits some. The top ten clones hold roughly 20% of a sample with some 90,000 clones, 80% of them seen once. There are a few counts of this clone. This CDR3 has 13 amino acids. Trimming removed 3 bases from V and 5 bases from J, with 10 bases in between. The germline V gene has CDR1 ENHRY and CDR2 SYGVKD. This sequence originates from a human donor in a cohort sampled during active COVID-19. The chain is built from TRBV10-3 and TRBJ1-1; D unresolved. Sequencing was carried out using peripheral blood. This CDR3 reads CAISDTGITEAFF. CDR3 coding DNA: TGTGCCATCAGTGACACGGGGATTACTGAAGCTTTCTTT.